This is a list of T cell receptor beta chains from one sample in a study of regulatory T cells in long-lasting Graves disease. TCRdb reprocessed the multiplex PCR reads with MiXCR, giving one entry per CDR3 protein. This sample carries about 460,000 distinct CDR3 sequences, approximately 23% of them seen once, and the ten largest clones take roughly 14%. Sequenced here: peripheral blood mononuclear cells (PBMCs), sampled when the disease was refractory, from a patient treated with antithyroid drugs. These receptors originate from a female donor with Graves disease. Both conserved end residues are part of each CDR3. Fields, in order: clone size, V gene, D gene, J gene, CDR3 protein, CDR3 DNA. A D gene is named only where the DNA matches it firmly. Clone size is stated in some rows and not others, as once, few, many or a class when expanded.

many	TRBV10-3	NA	TRBJ1-1	CAIIGTQNTEAFF	TGTGCCATCATTGGGACGCAGAACACTGAAGCTTTCTTT
NA	TRBV28	NA	TRBJ1-5	CASRPPREGNQPQHF	TGTGCCAGCAGGCCTCCGAGGGAAGGCAATCAGCCCCAGCATTTT
many	TRBV6-2/TRBV6-3	NA	TRBJ2-7	CASSGGGAVSYEQYF	TGTGCCAGCAGTGGAGGGGGGGCTGTCTCCTACGAGCAGTACTTC
many	TRBV7-2	NA	TRBJ2-4	CASSPGDQSDIQYF	TGTGCCAGCAGCCCCGGGGACCAGAGTGACATTCAGTACTTC
many	TRBV6-1	NA	TRBJ1-1	CASRVGGVTEAFF	TGTGCCAGCAGGGTGGGAGGAGTCACTGAAGCTTTCTTT
NA	TRBV2	NA	TRBJ2-7	CASSTHRVARTSYEQYF	TGTGCCAGCAGTACCCACAGGGTGGCTAGAACTTCCTACGAGCAGTACTTC
many	TRBV6-1	NA	TRBJ1-4	CASGRMTEWLFF	TGTGCCAGCGGACGAATGACGGAATGGCTGTTTTTT
many	TRBV12-3/TRBV12-4	TRBD1	TRBJ1-5	CASSRGGVGQPQHF	TGTGCCAGCAGTCGAGGGGGCGTCGGTCAGCCCCAGCATTTT
many	TRBV27	NA	TRBJ1-5	CASSLLSGSNQPQHF	TGTGCCAGCAGTTTACTATCAGGGTCCAATCAGCCCCAGCATTTT
NA	TRBV30	NA	TRBJ1-2	CAWSAQVGSYGYTF	TGTGCCTGGAGTGCCCAGGTGGGGTCCTATGGCTACACCTTC
many	TRBV2	TRBD1	TRBJ1-5	CASSRTGVGQPQHF	TGTGCCAGCAGCCGGACAGGGGTTGGGCAGCCCCAGCATTTT
many	TRBV11-3	TRBD1	TRBJ2-7	CASSGDRQPSEQYF	TGTGCCAGCAGCGGGGACAGACAGCCCTCCGAGCAGTACTTC
many	TRBV9	NA	TRBJ2-7	CASSVQAGEQYF	TGTGCCAGCAGCGTCCAGGCGGGCGAGCAGTACTTC
many	TRBV28	TRBD1	TRBJ1-2	CASIWENRGRGGYTF	TGTGCCAGCATTTGGGAGAACAGGGGGCGAGGAGGCTACACCTTC
few	TRBV3-1	NA	TRBJ1-5	CASSQDTGIISNQPQHF	TGTGCCAGCAGCCAAGATACCGGGATTATTAGCAATCAGCCCCAGCATTTT
few	TRBV7-8	NA	TRBJ2-1	CASSDSMALEAHEQFF	TGTGCCAGCAGCGACTCTATGGCCCTGGAGGCCCATGAGCAGTTCTTC
many	TRBV28	TRBD1	TRBJ1-5	CASSPYDRVRDNSNQPQHF	TGTGCCAGCAGTCCATATGACAGGGTCCGAGACAATAGCAATCAGCCCCAGCATTTT
many	TRBV6-1	NA	TRBJ1-1	CASSKDTTEAFF	TGTGCCAGCAGTAAGGACACCACTGAAGCTTTCTTT
NA	TRBV4-3	NA	TRBJ1-1	CASSQEVGGAETEAFF	TGCGCCAGCAGCCAAGAGGTTGGGGGGGCAGAGACTGAAGCTTTCTTT
NA	TRBV12-3/TRBV12-4	NA	TRBJ2-7	CASSPGNSNYEQYF	TGTGCCAGCTCACCCGGGAACAGTAACTACGAGCAGTACTTC
few	TRBV13	NA	TRBJ1-5	CASSPEGGGGNQPRHF	TGTGCCAGCAGCCCGGAGGGGGGGGGCGGCAATCAGCCCCGGCATTTT
NA	TRBV10-3	NA	TRBJ2-3	CAISESTTPGYF	TGTGCCATCAGTGAGTCGACTACTCCGGGGTATTTT
NA	TRBV4-3	TRBD2	TRBJ2-5	CASSPWTSSGTQYF	TGCGCCAGCAGCCCCTGGACTAGCTCAGGGACCCAGTACTTC
NA	TRBV3-1	TRBD2	TRBJ2-5	CASQFSGTSRETQYF	TGTGCCAGCCAATTCTCCGGGACTAGCAGAGAGACCCAGTACTTC
many	TRBV15	NA	TRBJ1-1	CATSRETIFAATNTEAFF	TGTGCCACCAGCAGAGAAACCATATTCGCGGCTACAAACACTGAAGCTTTCTTT
many	TRBV12-3/TRBV12-4	TRBD1	TRBJ2-5	CASTQGQGVTQYF	TGTGCCAGCACGCAGGGACAGGGTGTCACCCAGTACTTC
many	TRBV13	TRBD1	TRBJ1-2	CASSVVQGGSYGYTF	TGTGCCAGCAGCGTAGTGCAGGGGGGTTCCTATGGCTACACCTTC
many	TRBV6-1	TRBD1	TRBJ1-2	CASSEVGQGGYGYTF	TGTGCCAGCAGTGAAGTCGGACAGGGTGGCTATGGCTACACCTTC
NA	TRBV5-6	NA	TRBJ1-6	CASSLPGPGNSPLHF	TGTGCCAGCAGCCTCCCGGGGCCAGGGAATTCACCCCTCCACTTT
NA	TRBV11-3	TRBD1	TRBJ2-2	CASSLGDRVLNTGELFF	TGTGCCAGCAGCTTAGGGGACAGGGTTTTAAACACCGGGGAGCTGTTTTTT
NA	TRBV7-2	NA	TRBJ1-4	CASSLSQGLGEKLFF	TGTGCCAGCAGCCTCTCGCAGGGATTAGGAGAAAAACTGTTTTTT
many	TRBV2	NA	TRBJ1-1	CASRAAMNTEAFF	TGTGCCAGCAGGGCGGCAATGAACACTGAAGCTTTCTTT
NA	TRBV12-3/TRBV12-4	NA	TRBJ1-2	CASSVGGANGYTF	TGTGCCAGCAGTGTCGGGGGGGCGAATGGCTACACCTTC
NA	TRBV6-1	TRBD1	TRBJ1-1	CASSGQGDREAFF	TGTGCCAGCAGTGGACAGGGGGACCGTGAAGCTTTCTTT
many	TRBV15	NA	TRBJ2-4	CATSRDADVAKNIQYF	TGTGCCACCAGCAGAGACGCGGACGTGGCCAAAAACATTCAGTACTTC
many	TRBV2	NA	TRBJ2-2	CASSGQGNTGELFF	TGTGCCAGCAGTGGGCAGGGGAACACCGGGGAGCTGTTTTTT
NA	TRBV6-2/TRBV6-3	TRBD1	TRBJ1-5	CASSPFSARQGEYQPQHF	TGTGCCAGCTCACCCTTTTCGGCACGACAGGGGGAGTACCAGCCCCAGCATTTT
NA	TRBV29-1	NA	TRBJ2-1	CSVGGTLENNEQFF	TGCAGCGTTGGCGGGACACTAGAAAACAATGAGCAGTTCTTC
few	TRBV6-1	NA	TRBJ2-2	CASSVGGPGELFF	TGTGCCAGCAGCGTAGGGGGGCCCGGGGAGCTGTTTTTT
NA	TRBV5-1	TRBD2	TRBJ2-2	CASSWTLWTSGTGELFF	TGCGCCAGCAGCTGGACCCTTTGGACTAGCGGGACCGGGGAGCTGTTTTTT
many	TRBV27	TRBD1	TRBJ2-7	CASSFLRDSSYEQYF	TGTGCCAGCAGCTTCCTCCGGGACAGTTCCTACGAGCAGTACTTC